This TCR beta chain was observed in a study of shared T cell receptors in the human thymus. CDR1 MNHEY and CDR2 SMNVEV come from the germline V gene (reference sequence). The CDR3 runs 14 residues. V dropped 4 bases and J dropped 11 bases, with 17 bases sitting between them. This table comes from immunoSEQ multiplex PCR, and its TCRdb copy is limited to in-frame clones, with some not included. The profile shows some 700,000 clones, around 85% of them singletons. This same sample was also part of a study on human thymus T cells. That source notes: The thymus was resected at corrective cardiac surgery.

This sequence was found in a girl under three years old with a congenital heart defect. The J gene is TRBJ1-4, the V gene TRBV27, with D possibly TRBD1 on 6 matching bases. What was sequenced was thymocytes. The CDR3 protein is CASSSRGTGGKLFF. CDR3 nucleotide sequence: TGTGCCAGCAGTTCCAGGGGTACGGGAGGGAAACTGTTTTTT.